Given below is one T cell receptor beta chain in context. Its target is unknown. With 60 Vbeta and 13 Jbeta primers, the PCR was carried out. Sequencing was performed with immunoSEQ multiplex PCR; in TCRdb, only in-frame clones are kept and a portion is missing. The data show more than 85,000 clones, roughly 79% seen once. The data originate from a study of cytomegalovirus exposure and HLA in healthy donors. Study-wide points: Likely technical artifact: a cluster of highly shared sequence variants. Researchers reported in a later analysis that a missense DCLRE1C variant was tied to TCR beta V- and J-gene trimming. The study listed some 160 cytomegalovirus-associated TCR beta chains.

The TCR was taken from a woman younger than 45 in good health and CMV-seronegative. Sequencing was performed on PBMCs.

The DNA for the CDR3 is TGTGCCAGCAGAGGGGGGACTACGAACACCGGGGAGCTGTTTTTT. The encoded protein is CASRGGTTNTGELFF. The genes are TRBV2 and TRBJ2-2, with D maybe TRBD2 (7 bases). From germline, CDR1 is SNHLY and CDR2 FYNNEI. This CDR3 comprises 15 residues. With 6 bases removed from V and 0 bases from J, the gap between germline ends came to 11 bases.